The 32 T cell receptor beta chains reported below all come from one sample, sequenced in a study of CD8 T cells in ankylosing spondylitis. TCRdb processed the 5' RACE reads anew with MiXCR; each CDR3 protein has one entry. The top ten clones hold roughly 0.99% of a sample with about 340,000 distinct CDR3 sequences, roughly 15% of them seen once. The sample comprised blood, either unsorted or a sorted T cell fraction (not recorded which). The receptor set was obtained from a male donor with ankylosing spondylitis or in good health (not recorded which).

This chain links TRBV20-1 with TRBJ2-1; tentatively, D is TRBD2 (6 bases). The germline V gene has CDR1 DFQATT and CDR2 SNEGSKA (reference sequence). With 6 bases removed from V and 7 bases from J, the gap between germline ends came to 16 bases. This CDR3 spans 13 amino acids. DNA for the CDR3: TGCAGTGCCAGGAGGGCTCTACCTAATGAGCAGTTCTTC. It is translated as CSARRALPNEQFF.

The rearrangement joins TRBV12-5 to TRBJ1-1; D uncertain. V gave up 4 bases and J gave up 2 bases, with 14 bases separating them. The CDR3 runs to 15 residues. Germline V gene sequence: CDR1 LGHNT, CDR2 FRNRAP. CDR3 protein: CASGSQTGDNTEAFF. As DNA, the CDR3 is TGTGCTAGTGGTTCTCAGACCGGGGATAACACTGAAGCTTTCTTT.

J is TRBJ1-1 and V is TRBV3-1; 7 bases are shared with TRBD1. Germline values: CDR1 LGHDT, CDR2 YNNKEL (reference sequence). The CDR3 covers 14 residues. Trimming removed 4 bases from V and 5 bases from J; junction bases left unmatched: 7. CDR3 residues: CASSPGQRRTEAFF. The CDR3 bases are TGTGCCAGCAGCCCGGGACAGCGAAGGACTGAAGCTTTCTTT.

This clonotype was seen many times. The V call is TRBV7-9, the J call TRBJ1-4, with TRBD1 matching 8 bases. The J segment lost 7 bases and the V segment lost 5 bases, leaving 6 bases of the junction unmatched. This CDR3 has 14 amino acids. The germline CDR1 and CDR2 sequences are SEHNR and FQNEAQ (reference sequence). Here the CDR3 reads CASSRDRNGEKLFF. CDR3 DNA sequence: TGTGCCAGCAGCAGGGACAGGAATGGTGAAAAACTGTTTTTT. The variable domain in full, completed from reference TRBV7-9 and TRBJ1-4, reads DTGVSQNPRHKITKRGQNVTFRCDPISEHNRLYWYRQTLGQGPEFLTYFQNEAQLEKSRLLSDRFSAERPKGSFSTLEIQRTEQGDSAMYLCASSRDRNGEKLFFGSGTQLSVL.

This clonotype was observed a handful of times. J is TRBJ2-5 and V is TRBV7-2; possibly TRBD1 for D (5 bases). In germline, CDR1 is SGHTA, CDR2 FQGNSA. V was shortened by 5 bases and J by 2 bases, with 18 bases between the two germline ends. The CDR3 loop spans 16 amino acids. The CDR3 bases are TGTGCCAGCAGCCTACGGGCAGGGCTGTCACAAGAGACCCAGTACTTC. Protein product: CASSLRAGLSQETQYF. Filled out from reference TRBV7-2 and TRBJ2-5, the complete variable domain reads GAGVSQSPSNKVTEKGKDVELRCDPISGHTALYWYRQSLGQGLEFLIYFQGNSAPDKSGLPSDRFSAERTGGSVSTLTIQRTQQEDSAVYLCASSLRAGLSQETQYFGPGTRLLVL.

A few counts support this clonotype. J is TRBJ1-5 and V is TRBV12-3 or TRBV12-4; tentative D call: TRBD1 (5 bases). This CDR3 region has 14 residues. V was trimmed by 8 bases and J by 6 bases, leaving 17 bases between them. The chain's CDR3 is CASSVPGLGQPQHF. The CDR3 bases are TGTGCCAGCTCGGTTCCAGGGCTCGGTCAGCCCCAGCATTTT.

This clonotype showed up many times. DNA of the CDR3: TGCGCCAGCAGCCCCGGACAGGATAGAAAGACCCAGTACTTC. This encodes CASSPGQDRKTQYF. This chain joins TRBV5-1 and TRBJ2-5; 7 positions match TRBD1. Looked up from germline, CDR1 is SGHRS and CDR2 is YFSETQ. The V segment lost 4 bases and the J segment 6 bases; nucleotides outside the gene matches: 9. The CDR3 loop spans 14 amino acids.

This clonotype turned up a few times. The chain carries TRBV10-3 and TRBJ1-1; 10 nucleotides match TRBD1. The CDR3 loop spans 15 amino acids. Germline loops: CDR1 ENHRY, CDR2 SYGVKD. The V segment lost 5 bases and the J segment 1 base; nucleotides outside the gene matches: 4. CDR3 nucleotide sequence: TGTGCCATCAGTACCGGGACAGGGGAGAACACTGAAGCTTTCTTT. Protein product: CAISTGTGENTEAFF.

The genes are TRBV6-1 and TRBJ1-6; 7 bases match TRBD1. Germline trimming cut 6 bases from V and 2 bases from J; bases unmatched to any gene: 16. This CDR3 comprises 19 residues. Per germline, CDR1 MNHNS and CDR2 SASEGT. CDR3 sequence reads: CASRGDSCPWGPYNSPLHF. Written as DNA, the CDR3 is TGTGCCAGCAGGGGGGACAGTTGCCCCTGGGGGCCCTATAATTCACCCCTCCACTTT.

This clonotype was seen only a few times. V gene TRBV12-3 or TRBV12-4 combines with J gene TRBJ1-2; D is unclear. The CDR3 length is 13 residues. V was cut by 3 bases and J by 4 bases, with 9 bases left in between. The CDR3 sequence: CASSLGISYGYTF. For the CDR3, the DNA is TGTGCCAGCAGTTTGGGCATTTCCTATGGCTACACCTTC.

This clonotype was counted a few times. This chain uses TRBV11-1 with TRBJ2-2; 14 bases match TRBD2. The CDR3 has 19 amino acids. The germline gives CDR1 SGHAT, CDR2 FQDESV (reference sequence). J lost 1 base, V lost 2 bases, and 6 bases had no gene match. Written as DNA, the CDR3 is TGTGCCAGCAGCTTACGGGGGGGACTAGCGGGAGAGAACACCGGGGAGCTGTTTTTT. Translating gives CASSLRGGLAGENTGELFF.

The chain combines TRBV30 with TRBJ2-7; D assignment may be TRBD1 or TRBD2 (5 bases each). Germline V gene lookup returns CDR1 GTSNPN and CDR2 SVGIG (reference sequence). This CDR3 spans 13 amino acids. V was cut by 5 bases and J by 5 bases, with 16 bases left in between. The CDR3 DNA is TGTGCCTGGGGGACCCAGGGTCTCCACGAGCAGTACTTC. Translated, it gives CAWGTQGLHEQYF.

This clonotype was detected many times. The V and J genes are TRBV12-3 or TRBV12-4 and TRBJ2-1; 11 positions match TRBD2. This CDR3 is 16 amino acids long. With V trimmed by 3 bases and J by 7 bases, 8 bases remained unmatched. The CDR3 spells CASSLGLAGGLNEQFF. As DNA, the CDR3 is TGTGCCAGCAGTTTGGGGTTAGCGGGAGGGTTAAATGAGCAGTTCTTC.

This clonotype appeared a few times. This chain's CDR3 is CSVQRGQGDGYTF. CDR3 sequence (DNA): TGCAGCGTCCAACGGGGACAGGGCGATGGCTACACCTTC. The gene calls are TRBV29-1 and TRBJ1-2; 9 bases agree with TRBD1. Germline assignment: CDR1 SQVTM and CDR2 ANQGSEA. The CDR3 loop spans 13 amino acids. V was clipped by 6 bases and J by 6 bases; unmatched bases: 8.

The chain uses TRBV20-1 and TRBJ1-6, with 8 bases fitting TRBD1. The germline V gene has CDR1 DFQATT and CDR2 SNEGSKA (reference sequence). Unmatched junction bases numbered 4, after V lost 6 bases and J lost 6 bases. CDR3 size: 13 residues. This CDR3 is CSAGTGLNSPLHF. CDR3 nucleotides: TGCAGTGCCGGGACAGGTCTTAATTCACCCCTCCACTTT.

J is TRBJ2-1 and V is TRBV29-1, with a weak D call TRBD2 (6 bases). Trimming pared 8 bases from V and 8 bases from J, leaving 13 bases between. The CDR3 extends over 11 amino acids. Germline CDR1 reads SQVTM; CDR2 reads ANQGSEA. The CDR3 sequence is CSWGVLDEQFF. CDR3 bases: TGCAGCTGGGGGGTACTGGATGAGCAGTTCTTC.

V gene TRBV10-3 combines with J gene TRBJ1-5; unclear D gene. CDR1 and CDR2 from the germline V gene are ENHRY and SYGVKD. V was pared by 7 bases and J by 1 base, with 14 bases between. This CDR3 has 15 residues. DNA for the CDR3: TGTGCCATCACCGAAGGTCCAGGAAGCAATCAGCCCCAGCATTTT. This translates into CAITEGPGSNQPQHF.

The chain carries TRBV7-9 and TRBJ2-2; perhaps TRBD1 as D (5 bases). The V end lost 4 bases, the J end lost 3 bases, and 15 bases lay between the germline ends. Germline CDR1 SEHNR, CDR2 FQNEAQ (reference sequence). The CDR3 is 16 amino acids. CDR3 DNA sequence: TGTGCCAGCAGCTCACGGACATCCTCGGACACCGGGGAGCTGTTTTTT. Residues: CASSSRTSSDTGELFF.

V usage is TRBV29-1 and J usage is TRBJ1-1; D is perhaps TRBD1 (5 bases). V was cut by 6 bases and J by 1 base, with 18 bases left in between. The germline V gene has CDR1 SQVTM and CDR2 ANQGSEA. CDR3 length: 15 amino acids. This CDR3 reads CSVPGPGIWNTEAFF. CDR3 nucleotide sequence: TGCAGCGTCCCGGGGCCGGGCATCTGGAACACTGAAGCTTTCTTT.

The table lists this clonotype with a few counts. The chain's CDR3 is CASSPYTTQETQYF. The CDR3 DNA sequence: TGTGCCAGCAGCCCTTACACCACCCAAGAGACCCAGTACTTC. The V gene is TRBV7-2, the J gene TRBJ2-5; D gene ambiguous. The length of the CDR3 is 14 residues. CDR1 is SGHTA and CDR2 is FQGNSA in the germline V gene. With 5 bases removed from V and 1 base from J, the gap between germline ends came to 11 bases. The variable domain in full, with the rest retrieved from reference TRBV7-2 and TRBJ2-5, is GAGVSQSPSNKVTEKGKDVELRCDPISGHTALYWYRQSLGQGLEFLIYFQGNSAPDKSGLPSDRFSAERTGGSVSTLTIQRTQQEDSAVYLCASSPYTTQETQYFGPGTRLLVL.

This clonotype was observed a handful of times. This chain joins TRBV6-6 and TRBJ2-7; D is perhaps TRBD1 or TRBD2 (6 bases each). V was shortened by 2 bases and J by 12 bases, with 14 bases between the two germline ends. The CDR3 sequence is 12 residues long. The germline gives CDR1 MNHNY, CDR2 SVGAGI (reference sequence). This CDR3 reads CASSYTRGEWYF. The CDR3 DNA is TGTGCCAGCAGTTACACGAGGGGGGAGTGGTACTTC.

J is TRBJ1-1 and V is TRBV9, with 9 bases that match TRBD1. The CDR3 is 14 residues long. CDR1 and CDR2 from the germline V gene are SGDLS and YYNGEE. V lost 3 bases, J lost 10 bases, and 10 bases stayed unmatched. The CDR3 spells CASSATTGGAGAFF. The CDR3 DNA reads as TGTGCCAGCAGCGCAACGACAGGGGGGGCAGGAGCTTTCTTT.

This clonotype has more than one count but fewer than ten. The V and J genes are TRBV5-6 and TRBJ2-5, with D unresolved. The germline V gene encodes CDR1 SGHDT and CDR2 YYEEEE. The CDR3 length is 13 residues. The ends were cut back, 2 bases at V and 5 bases at J, with 10 bases in the middle. The CDR3 spells CASSLSEPETQYF. CDR3 bases: TGTGCCAGCAGCTTATCCGAACCGGAGACCCAGTACTTC.

The rearrangement links TRBV12-3 or TRBV12-4 to TRBJ2-1, with 8 bases lining up with TRBD2. The CDR3 covers 13 residues. J was trimmed by 5 bases and V by 7 bases; bases with no gene match: 4. CDR3 protein: CASTPGGNNEQFF. The CDR3 bases are TGTGCCAGCACCCCGGGGGGGAACAATGAGCAGTTCTTC.

V and J are TRBV24-1 and TRBJ2-1, with 11 bases matching TRBD2. This CDR3 contains 18 residues. V lost 4 bases and J lost 3; bases outside the gene matches: 10. Looked up from germline, CDR1 is KGHDR and CDR2 is SFDVKD. Here the CDR3 DNA reads TGTGCCACCAGTGACCGGACCAGACTAGCGGGGTTCTACAATGAGCAGTTCTTC. Translating gives CATSDRTRLAGFYNEQFF.

This sequence joins TRBV20-1 and TRBJ1-1, with D perhaps TRBD1 (5 bases). V was trimmed by 3 bases and J by 1 base, leaving 12 bases between them. Germline V gene lookup returns CDR1 DFQATT and CDR2 SNEGSKA (reference sequence). This CDR3 region has 14 residues. In DNA, the CDR3 is TGCAGTGCTAGTAAGGACACCGCGAACACTGAAGCTTTCTTT. It codes for CSASKDTANTEAFF.

The J gene is TRBJ1-2, the V gene TRBV6-6; maybe TRBD1 (6 bases). The ends were cut back, 4 bases at V and 7 bases at J, with 13 bases in the middle. Germline assignment: CDR1 MNHNY and CDR2 SVGAGI (reference sequence). The CDR3 spans 13 residues. This CDR3 reads CASSSSQGSGYTF. DNA of the CDR3: TGTGCCAGCAGTTCCTCACAGGGATCTGGCTACACCTTC.

This chain uses TRBV29-1 with TRBJ1-1; D not resolved. There are 11 residues in the CDR3. Germline V lookup: CDR1 SQVTM, CDR2 ANQGSEA. V lost 0 bases and J lost 11, with 10 bases in between. CDR3 sequence reads: CSVEERSLAFF. CDR3 coding DNA: TGCAGCGTTGAAGAGCGTTCATTGGCTTTCTTT. Together with reference TRBV29-1 and TRBJ1-1, the CDR3 gives the full variable domain: SAVISQKPSRDICQRGTSLTIQCQVDSQVTMMFWYRQQPGQSLTLIATANQGSEATYESGFVIDKFPISRPNLTFSTLTVSNMSPEDSSIYLCSVEERSLAFFGQGTRLTVV.

The CDR3 region has the DNA TGCGCCAGCAGCTTGAGATTGCCAGGGCCGGACAATGAGCAGTTCTTC. Amino acid sequence: CASSLRLPGPDNEQFF. The genes are TRBV5-1 and TRBJ2-1; TRBD1 might be the D (5 bases). The CDR3 length is 16 residues. V lost 1 base and J lost 5, with 16 bases in between. CDR1 and CDR2 from the germline V gene are SGHRS and YFSETQ.

The chain is built from TRBV10-1 and TRBJ2-1; 11 bases align to TRBD2. Germline lookup yields CDR1 WNHNN and CDR2 SYGVQD (reference sequence). J gave up 7 bases and V 9 bases, and 14 bases lay outside the gene matches. The CDR3 runs to 16 residues. This chain's CDR3 is CASTPSTASGGNEQFF. CDR3 in DNA: TGCGCCAGTACCCCTTCAACAGCTAGCGGGGGGAATGAGCAGTTCTTC.

This clonotype was seen repeatedly, ten times or more. The chain links TRBV29-1 to TRBJ1-5, with a tentative D call TRBD1 (5 bases). Between the trimmed V and J ends, which lost 8 bases and 7 bases, there was a span of 15 bases. Germline V lookup: CDR1 SQVTM, CDR2 ANQGSEA. The CDR3 is made up of 12 amino acids. CDR3: CSRGRAWQPQHF. The CDR3 DNA reads as TGCAGCCGGGGGAGGGCCTGGCAGCCCCAGCATTTT.

There are a few counts of this clonotype. The chain is built from TRBV6-5 and TRBJ2-2; D is unclear. CDR3 length: 16 residues. Trimming took 2 bases from V and 4 from J, leaving 14 bases between them. Germline V gene lookup returns CDR1 MNHEY and CDR2 SVGAGI. CDR3 sequence (DNA): TGTGCCAGCAGTTACGTCGGAGCGCCGGGCACCGGGGAGCTGTTTTTT. The encoded protein is CASSYVGAPGTGELFF.